Given below is one T cell receptor (beta chain) in context. Its antigen is currently unknown. Data came from immunoSEQ multiplex PCR; TCRdb stores just in-frame clones and leaves some out. The sample records 100,000 or so clones, around 90% being singletons. This sample is part of a study of T cell responses to AZD1222 COVID-19 vaccine. Study-level results: The repertoires were collected only after the peak T cell response. Baseline serostatus was positive in only six AZD1222 recipients.

This receptor was obtained from an adult in good health. Sequencing used peripheral blood, obtained on day 0 of AZD1222 vaccination.

The CDR3 region has the DNA TGTGCCAGCAGCGGACGGGACAGTTCCTACGAGCAGTACTTC. It encodes CASSGRDSSYEQYF. This chain links TRBV7-9 with TRBJ2-7, with 7 bases aligning to TRBD1. The ends lost 5 bases at V and 1 base at J; junction bases unmatched: 5. CDR3 size: 14 residues. CDR1 is SEHNR, CDR2 FQNEAQ, per germline (reference sequence).